A selection of T cell receptor beta chains follows, all from one sample in a study of blood T cell repertoires in COVID-19. The table came from immunoSEQ multiplex PCR; TCRdb's copy has only in-frame clones and leaves some out. The sample contains some 370,000 clones, 87% of which appear only once. The sequenced sample consisted of peripheral blood. These receptors all stem from a woman aged 25 to 39 with COVID-19, enrolled during active disease. The CDR3 runs from the conserved cysteine through the conserved F or W. A D gene is named only where the DNA matches it firmly. The listing skips clone size in some rows; elsewhere it reads once, few, many or a size class.

d_gene: NA
abundance: once
v_gene: TRBV27
j_gene: TRBJ2-1
CDR3nt: TGTGCCAGCAGTCCCGGCTCCTACAATGAGCAGTTCTTC
CDR3aa: CASSPGSYNEQFF

d_gene: NA
abundance: NA
v_gene: TRBV5-4
j_gene: TRBJ2-3
CDR3nt: TGTGCCAGCAGGTATACGGAGGGGAGGAGCACAGATACGCAGTATTTT
CDR3aa: CASRYTEGRSTDTQYF

d_gene: TRBD1
abundance: few
v_gene: TRBV7-8
j_gene: TRBJ1-2
CDR3nt: TGTGCCAGCAGCGCCTGGGACAGGGACGGCTACACCTTC
CDR3aa: CASSAWDRDGYTF

d_gene: NA
abundance: NA
v_gene: TRBV4-1
j_gene: TRBJ1-3
CDR3nt: TGCGCCAGCAGCTCTCTAGCGGGGGCTATGGGGTACTCTGGAAACACCATATATTTT
CDR3aa: CASSSLAGAMGYSGNTIYF

d_gene: TRBD2
abundance: NA
v_gene: TRBV9
j_gene: TRBJ2-5
CDR3nt: TGTGCCAGCAGCGCCGACGGGACTAGCGGGAGTTGGCGAGAGACCCAGTACTTC
CDR3aa: CASSADGTSGSWRETQYF

d_gene: NA
abundance: NA
v_gene: TRBV4-3
j_gene: TRBJ2-7
CDR3nt: TGCGCCAGCAGCCAAGACAGTTACTCCTACGAGCAGTACTTC
CDR3aa: CASSQDSYSYEQYF

d_gene: TRBD1
abundance: NA
v_gene: TRBV2
j_gene: TRBJ1-6
CDR3nt: TGTGCCAGCAGTGATTATTATAGGACAGGAGTTCAAGACCCCCTCCACTTT
CDR3aa: CASSDYYRTGVQDPLHF

d_gene: NA
abundance: NA
v_gene: TRBV14
j_gene: TRBJ2-7
CDR3nt: TGTGCCAGCAGCCAAGACCAATACGAGCAGTACTTC
CDR3aa: CASSQDQYEQYF

d_gene: TRBD1
abundance: NA
v_gene: TRBV13
j_gene: TRBJ2-7
CDR3nt: TGTGCCAGCAGCAAGGACAGGGGGCCTGGCGAGCAGTACTTC
CDR3aa: CASSKDRGPGEQYF

d_gene: NA
abundance: NA
v_gene: TRBV9
j_gene: TRBJ2-1
CDR3nt: TGTGCCAGCAGCCCTACAGGGTCGGCGAACAATGAGCAGTTCTTC
CDR3aa: CASSPTGSANNEQFF

d_gene: TRBD1
abundance: NA
v_gene: TRBV5-4
j_gene: TRBJ1-6
CDR3nt: TGTGCCAGCAGCTCCGGGGGACAGGGAACTTCACCCCTCCACTTT
CDR3aa: CASSSGGQGTSPLHF

d_gene: TRBD1
abundance: NA
v_gene: TRBV27
j_gene: TRBJ1-5
CDR3nt: TGTGCCAGCAGTGGGGGACAGGGGTGGTTTAGGAGCAATCAGCCCCAGCATTTT
CDR3aa: CASSGGQGWFRSNQPQHF

d_gene: TRBD1
abundance: NA
v_gene: TRBV12-3/TRBV12-4
j_gene: TRBJ2-7
CDR3nt: TGTGCCAGCAGGCCCGGACAGGGGTACGAGCAGTACTTC
CDR3aa: CASRPGQGYEQYF

d_gene: NA
abundance: NA
v_gene: TRBV18
j_gene: TRBJ2-6
CDR3nt: TGTGCCAGCTCTTACAGCTCTGGGGCCAACGTCCTGACTTTC
CDR3aa: CASSYSSGANVLTF

d_gene: TRBD2
abundance: NA
v_gene: TRBV19
j_gene: TRBJ2-5
CDR3nt: TGTGCCAGTAGAGACCGCGGGAGAGGAGAGACCCAGTACTTC
CDR3aa: CASRDRGRGETQYF

d_gene: NA
abundance: NA
v_gene: TRBV5-1
j_gene: TRBJ2-7
CDR3nt: TGCGCCAGCAGCTTGTTGGGGGGCGAGCAGTACTTC
CDR3aa: CASSLLGGEQYF

d_gene: NA
abundance: NA
v_gene: TRBV28
j_gene: TRBJ1-2
CDR3nt: TGTGCCAGCAGTCCGGGCGGGGGGTATGGCTACACCTTC
CDR3aa: CASSPGGGYGYTF

d_gene: NA
abundance: NA
v_gene: TRBV6-5
j_gene: TRBJ2-2
CDR3nt: TGTGCCAGCGGTCGGGAGACGGTCACCGGGGAGCTGTTTTTT
CDR3aa: CASGRETVTGELFF

d_gene: NA
abundance: NA
v_gene: TRBV24-1
j_gene: TRBJ1-5
CDR3nt: TGTGCCACCAGTGACCCTGGCACAGGCGTGGGCAATCAGCCCCAGCATTTT
CDR3aa: CATSDPGTGVGNQPQHF

d_gene: TRBD1
abundance: NA
v_gene: TRBV5-1
j_gene: TRBJ2-3
CDR3nt: TGCGCCAGCAGCCTGGACAGGCCCCAAGATACGCAGTATTTT
CDR3aa: CASSLDRPQDTQYF

d_gene: TRBD2
abundance: NA
v_gene: TRBV19
j_gene: TRBJ2-1
CDR3nt: TGTGCCAGTAGTATCCCGGGACTAGCCCCGGGCAATGAGCAGTTCTTC
CDR3aa: CASSIPGLAPGNEQFF

d_gene: TRBD2
abundance: NA
v_gene: TRBV7-9
j_gene: TRBJ2-1
CDR3nt: TGTGCCAGCAGCTTTCCGGGACTACCTTACAATGAGCAGTTCTTC
CDR3aa: CASSFPGLPYNEQFF

d_gene: TRBD2
abundance: NA
v_gene: TRBV19
j_gene: TRBJ2-5
CDR3nt: TGTGCCAGTAATCCCCACGTGGGAGCGGGAGTTGAGACCCAGTACTTC
CDR3aa: CASNPHVGAGVETQYF

d_gene: NA
abundance: NA
v_gene: TRBV6-5
j_gene: TRBJ1-5
CDR3nt: TGTGCCAGCAGGGCGGGATCCGACGGTCAGCCCCAGCATTTT
CDR3aa: CASRAGSDGQPQHF